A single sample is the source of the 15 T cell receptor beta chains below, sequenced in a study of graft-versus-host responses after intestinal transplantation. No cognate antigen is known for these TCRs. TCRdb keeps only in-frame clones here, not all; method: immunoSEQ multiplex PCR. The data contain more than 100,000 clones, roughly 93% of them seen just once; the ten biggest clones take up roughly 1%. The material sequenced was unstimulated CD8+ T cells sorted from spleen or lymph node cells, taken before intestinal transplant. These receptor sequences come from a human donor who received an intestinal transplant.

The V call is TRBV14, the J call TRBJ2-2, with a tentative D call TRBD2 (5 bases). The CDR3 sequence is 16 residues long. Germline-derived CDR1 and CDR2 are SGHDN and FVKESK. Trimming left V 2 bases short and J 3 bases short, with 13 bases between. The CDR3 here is CASSQIWARDTGELFF. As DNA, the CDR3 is TGTGCCAGCAGCCAAATTTGGGCGAGGGACACCGGGGAGCTGTTTTTT.

The CDR3 DNA is TGTGCCAGCAGCTTAGACGGGATGTTGAACACTGAAGCTTTCTTT. Its protein is CASSLDGMLNTEAFF. V usage is TRBV13 and J usage is TRBJ1-1, with unresolved D. CDR3 length: 15 residues. Germline-derived CDR1 and CDR2 are PRHDT and FYEKMQ (reference sequence). Trimming left V 1 base short and J 0 bases short, with 9 bases between.

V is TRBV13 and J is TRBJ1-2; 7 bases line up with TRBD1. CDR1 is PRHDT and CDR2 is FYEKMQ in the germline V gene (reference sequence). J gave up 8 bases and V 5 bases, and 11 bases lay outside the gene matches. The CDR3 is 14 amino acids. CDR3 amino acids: CASSKGTAMGGYTF. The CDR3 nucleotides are TGTGCCAGCAGCAAAGGGACAGCCATGGGCGGCTACACCTTC.

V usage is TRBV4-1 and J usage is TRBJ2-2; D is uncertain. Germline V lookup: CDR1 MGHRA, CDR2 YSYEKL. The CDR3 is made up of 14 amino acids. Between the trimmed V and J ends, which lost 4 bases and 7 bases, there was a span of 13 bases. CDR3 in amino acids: CASSPIPRGGELFF. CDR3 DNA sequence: TGCGCCAGCAGCCCTATTCCCCGTGGCGGGGAGCTGTTTTTT.

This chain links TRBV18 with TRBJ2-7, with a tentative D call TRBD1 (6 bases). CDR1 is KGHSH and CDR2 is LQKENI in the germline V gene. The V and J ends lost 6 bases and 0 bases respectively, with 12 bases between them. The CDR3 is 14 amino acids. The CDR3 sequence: CASSPDRASYEQYF. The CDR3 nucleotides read TGTGCCAGCTCGCCGGACAGAGCCTCCTACGAGCAGTACTTC.

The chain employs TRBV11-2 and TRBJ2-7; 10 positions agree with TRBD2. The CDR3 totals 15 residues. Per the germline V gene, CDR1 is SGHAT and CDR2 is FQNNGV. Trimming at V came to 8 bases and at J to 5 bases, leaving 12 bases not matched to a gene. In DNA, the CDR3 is TGTGCCAGCCCCCCTAGCGGGGGCACCTATAACGAGCAGTACTTC. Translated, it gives CASPPSGGTYNEQYF.

The CDR3 bases are TGCGCCAGCAGGTCGGGGGCTGAAGGCTACACCTTC. This codes for CASRSGAEGYTF. The chain joins TRBV5-1 to TRBJ1-2, with a tentative D call TRBD1 (6 bases). CDR3 length: 12 amino acids. Germline CDR1 and CDR2: SGHRS and YFSETQ. V was pared by 5 bases and J by 8 bases, with 13 bases between.

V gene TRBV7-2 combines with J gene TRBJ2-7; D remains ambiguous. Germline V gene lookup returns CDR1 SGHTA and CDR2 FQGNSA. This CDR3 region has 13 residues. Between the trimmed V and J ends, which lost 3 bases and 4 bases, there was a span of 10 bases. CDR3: CASSFYVHYEQYF. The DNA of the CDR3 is TGTGCCAGCAGCTTCTATGTGCATTACGAGCAGTACTTC.

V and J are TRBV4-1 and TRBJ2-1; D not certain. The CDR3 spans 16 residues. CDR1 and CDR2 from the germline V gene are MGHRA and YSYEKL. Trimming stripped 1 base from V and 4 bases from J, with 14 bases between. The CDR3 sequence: CASSQAPSSRYNEQFF. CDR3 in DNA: TGCGCCAGCAGCCAAGCGCCTTCCAGTAGGTACAATGAGCAGTTCTTC.

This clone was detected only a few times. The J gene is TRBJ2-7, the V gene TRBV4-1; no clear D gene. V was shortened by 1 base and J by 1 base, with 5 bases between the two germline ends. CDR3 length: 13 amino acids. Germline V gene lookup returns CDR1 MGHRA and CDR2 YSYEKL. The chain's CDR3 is CASSQAVSYEQYF. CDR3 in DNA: TGCGCCAGCAGCCAAGCTGTATCCTACGAGCAGTACTTC.

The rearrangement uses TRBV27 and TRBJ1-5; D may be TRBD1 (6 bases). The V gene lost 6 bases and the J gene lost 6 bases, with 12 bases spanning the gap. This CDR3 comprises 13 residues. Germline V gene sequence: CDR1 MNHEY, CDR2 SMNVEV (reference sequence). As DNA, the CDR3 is TGTGCCAGCAGAGAAGGGGGTGGTCAGCCCCAGCATTTT. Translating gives CASREGGGQPQHF.

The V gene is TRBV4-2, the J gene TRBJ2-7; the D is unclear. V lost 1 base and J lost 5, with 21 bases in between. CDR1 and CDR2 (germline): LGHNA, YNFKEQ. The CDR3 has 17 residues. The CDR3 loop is CASSQVPSGTESDEQYF. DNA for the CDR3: TGTGCCAGCAGCCAAGTCCCTTCGGGCACGGAGTCCGACGAGCAGTACTTC.

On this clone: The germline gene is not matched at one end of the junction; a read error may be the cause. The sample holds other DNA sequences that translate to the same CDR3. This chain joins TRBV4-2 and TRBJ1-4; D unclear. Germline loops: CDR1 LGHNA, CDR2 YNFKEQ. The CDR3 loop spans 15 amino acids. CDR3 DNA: TGTGCCAGCAGCCCAAACTTCTACACGAATGAAAAATTGTTTTTT. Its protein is CASSPNFYTNEKLFF.

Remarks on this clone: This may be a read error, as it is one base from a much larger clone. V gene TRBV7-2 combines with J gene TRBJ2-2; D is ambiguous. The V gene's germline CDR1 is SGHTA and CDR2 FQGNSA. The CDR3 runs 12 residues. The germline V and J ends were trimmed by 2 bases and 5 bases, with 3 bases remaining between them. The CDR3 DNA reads TGTGCCAGCAGCTTATGGACCGGGGAGCTGTTTTTT. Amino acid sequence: CASSLWTGELFF. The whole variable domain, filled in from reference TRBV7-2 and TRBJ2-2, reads GAGVSQSPSNKVTEKGKDVELRCDPISGHTALYWYRQSLGQGLEFLIYFQGNSAPDKSGLPSDRFSAERTGGSVSTLTIQRTQQEDSAVYLCASSLWTGELFFGEGSRLTVL.

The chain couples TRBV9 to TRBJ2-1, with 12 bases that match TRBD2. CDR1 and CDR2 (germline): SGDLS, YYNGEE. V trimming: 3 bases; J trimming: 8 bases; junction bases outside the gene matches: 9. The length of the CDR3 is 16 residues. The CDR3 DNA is TGTGCCAGCAGCGCGGAGGGGGCTAGCGGGGGGGATGAGCAGTTCTTC. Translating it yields CASSAEGASGGDEQFF. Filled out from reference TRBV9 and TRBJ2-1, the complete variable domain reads DSGVTQTPKHLITATGQRVTLRCSPRSGDLSVYWYQQSLDQGLQFLIQYYNGEERAKGNILERFSAQQFPDLHSELNLSSLELGDSALYFCASSAEGASGGDEQFFGPGTRLTVL.